This passage covers 30 T cell receptor beta chains from one sample sequenced in a study of blood T cells in healthy people across ages. With a J-beta primer mix and a sample-barcoded 5' primer, a second PCR ran roughly 6 to 12 cycles. TCRdb redid the calling of the 5' RACE reads with MiXCR, one entry per CDR3 protein. The table has 1.5 million to 2 million distinct CDR3 sequences, 28% seen once. The source material was blood. These receptor sequences come from a woman in her 30s in good health.

This clonotype has a handful of counts. The chain employs TRBV3-1 and TRBJ2-7, with a tentative D call TRBD2 (5 bases). Germline V gives CDR1 LGHDT, CDR2 YNNKEL (reference sequence). V shed 1 base and J shed 6 bases, with 13 bases lying between them. CDR3 length: 14 residues. This CDR3 reads CASSQVGSGFEQYF. The CDR3 DNA follows: TGTGCCAGCAGCCAAGTTGGGTCGGGGTTCGAGCAGTACTTC.

This clonotype has only a few counts. V usage is TRBV9 and J usage is TRBJ2-3; D call uncertain. Germline CDR1 SGDLS, CDR2 YYNGEE. The CDR3 contains 14 residues. V lost 0 bases and J lost 6, with 11 bases in between. The DNA for the CDR3 is TGTGCCAGCAGCGTAGCCGACCCCAAGGATACGCAGTATTTT. Residues: CASSVADPKDTQYF.

About this clonotype: A read error may account for a junction end that differs from germline. The rearrangement links TRBV7-4 to TRBJ2-1; the D gene is possibly TRBD2 (5 bases). From germline, CDR1 is SGHVT and CDR2 SQSDAQ. This CDR3 region has 13 residues. CDR3 residues: CASNLVLGNEQFF. Here the CDR3 DNA reads TGTGCCAGCAACTTAGTACTAGGCAATGAGCAGTTCTTC. The full variable domain, rest sourced from reference TRBV7-4 and TRBJ2-1, is GAGVSQSPRYKVAKRGRDVALRCDSISGHVTLYWYRQTLGQGSEVLTYSQSDAQRDKSGRPSGRFSAERPERSVSTLKIQRTEQGDSAVYLCASNLVLGNEQFFGPGTRLTVL.

This sequence joins TRBV7-9 and TRBJ2-7, with TRBD1 matching over 7 bases. The CDR3 length is 15 residues. Germline CDR1 is SEHNR and CDR2 is FQNEAQ (reference sequence). V lost 2 bases to trimming and J lost 4 bases; unmatched junction nucleotides: 8. The chain's CDR3 is CASSLYTGELYEQYF. The CDR3 DNA is TGTGCCAGCAGCTTATACACAGGGGAACTTTACGAGCAGTACTTC.

The chain carries TRBV20-1 and TRBJ1-6; D remains ambiguous. Trimming stripped 4 bases from V and 6 bases from J, with 7 bases between. The CDR3 is made up of 12 amino acids. Germline V lookup: CDR1 DFQATT, CDR2 SNEGSKA (reference sequence). CDR3: CSATEGNSPLHF. The CDR3 nucleotides are TGCAGTGCTACCGAGGGTAATTCACCCCTCCACTTT.

The rearrangement uses TRBV4-3 and TRBJ2-7, with D unresolved. CDR3 length equals 13 residues. The V end lost 0 bases, the J end lost 6 bases, and 9 bases lay between the germline ends. Germline values: CDR1 LGHNA, CDR2 YSLEER. CDR3 DNA sequence: TGCGCCAGCAGCCAAGATATAATCATCGAGCAGTACTTC. Translating gives CASSQDIIIEQYF.

Concerning this clonotype: Here the CDR3 omits its conserved ending phenylalanine or tryptophan, so a read error is the likely source. This chain uses TRBV12-3 or TRBV12-4 with TRBJ1-4, with 7 nucleotides matching TRBD1. The CDR3 consists of 13 residues. With V trimmed by 4 bases and J by 7 bases, 3 bases remained unmatched. CDR3: CASSYHRGEKLFC. The DNA for the CDR3 is TGTGCCAGCAGTTACCACAGGGGTGAAAAACTGTTTTGT.

This chain links TRBV24-1 with TRBJ2-1, with D hard to call. From germline, CDR1 is KGHDR and CDR2 SFDVKD. This CDR3 is built from 16 residues. Between the trimmed V and J ends, which lost 1 base and 8 bases, there was a span of 17 bases. The CDR3 reads CATSDFGSEGNDEQFF. In nucleotides, the CDR3 is TGTGCCACCAGTGATTTCGGGTCGGAAGGAAATGATGAGCAGTTCTTC.

There are many counts of this clonotype. The gene calls are TRBV7-9 and TRBJ2-1; 11 nucleotides match TRBD1. This CDR3 has 18 residues. V was pared by 0 bases and J by 6 bases, with 10 bases of the junction left unmatched. Germline-derived CDR1 and CDR2 are SEHNR and FQNEAQ (reference sequence). For the CDR3, the DNA is TGTGCCAGCAGCTTAGCTCAAACCCGGGACAGGGGGGTCAATGAGCAGTTCTTC. Amino acids: CASSLAQTRDRGVNEQFF.

The CDR3 bases are TGTGCCAGCAGCTTAGCGCTAGATCGCGGGGGGCCTGCCCAGGAGCAGTTCTTC. Residues: CASSLALDRGGPAQEQFF. V and J are TRBV11-1 and TRBJ2-1; 8 bases fit TRBD2. CDR3 size: 18 residues. Germline CDR1 SGHAT, CDR2 FQDESV (reference sequence). J was trimmed by 10 bases and V by 0 bases; bases with no gene match: 17.

This clonotype has a handful of counts. The V and J genes are TRBV6-5 and TRBJ2-4, with a tentative D call TRBD1 (6 bases). TRBJ2-7 matches the DNA end more closely, so the J call is doubtful. There are 13 residues in the CDR3. Per germline, CDR1 MNHEY and CDR2 SVGAGI. CDR3 in DNA: TGTGCCAGCAGCGACAGGTCTTCGGACGAGCAGTACTTC. This encodes CASSDRSSDEQYF.

V usage is TRBV12-3 or TRBV12-4 and J usage is TRBJ1-4; D may be TRBD1 (5 bases). Trimming removed 0 bases from V and 7 bases from J, with 9 bases in between. The CDR3 totals 14 residues. The CDR3 sequence: CASSLAVGGEKLFF. CDR3 nucleotides: TGTGCCAGCAGTTTAGCTGTGGGGGGTGAAAAACTGTTTTTT.

The V gene is TRBV7-6, the J gene TRBJ2-3; tentative D call: TRBD1 (5 bases). CDR3 length equals 14 residues. Trimming removed 8 bases at V and 0 bases at J, with 12 bases between. Germline V lookup: CDR1 SGHVS, CDR2 FNYEAQ. The DNA of the CDR3 is TGTGCCAGCCAGGGCAGCCCTAGCACAGATACGCAGTATTTT. This encodes CASQGSPSTDTQYF. The full variable domain, rest sourced from reference TRBV7-6 and TRBJ2-3, is GAGVSQSPRYKVTKRGQDVALRCDPISGHVSLYWYRQALGQGPEFLTYFNYEAQQDKSGLPNDRFSAERPEGSISTLTIQRTEQRDSAMYRCASQGSPSTDTQYFGPGTRLTVL.

As concerns this clonotype: A much larger clone differs from this one at a single base, so this may be a read error. The chain combines TRBV3-1 with TRBJ2-7, with TRBD2 matching 11 bases. Germline CDR1 is LGHDT and CDR2 is YNNKEL (reference sequence). The junction had 2 bases not matched to a gene; V was cut back by 6 bases and J by 1 base. There are 14 residues in the CDR3. In DNA, the CDR3 is TGTGCCAGCAGGGGACTAGCGGAGTCCTACGAGCAGTACTTC. It translates to CASRGLAESYEQYF.

This clonotype came up once. The V gene is TRBV7-2, the J gene TRBJ2-4, with unresolved D. The end of the DNA aligns better with TRBJ2-7, so the J call may be wrong. The CDR3 covers 12 residues. Germline CDR1 and CDR2: SGHTA and FQGNSA. CDR3 coding DNA: TGTGCCAGGAGCCAACCCTCCTACGAGCAGTACTTC. Translating gives CARSQPSYEQYF.

This chain uses TRBV6-1 with TRBJ1-2; D is unclear. This CDR3 spans 14 amino acids. Per the germline V gene, CDR1 is MNHNS and CDR2 is SASEGT. The V end lost 0 bases, the J end lost 4 bases, and 9 bases lay between the germline ends. Here the CDR3 reads CASSEATGSYGYTF. CDR3 DNA sequence: TGTGCCAGCAGTGAAGCGACCGGGAGCTATGGCTACACCTTC.

The chain has TRBV10-3 and TRBJ1-5; TRBD1 is a possible D gene (6 bases). Germline assignment: CDR1 ENHRY and CDR2 SYGVKD. The V end lost 4 bases, the J end lost 6 bases, and 16 bases lay between the germline ends. The CDR3 spans 15 residues. CDR3 bases: TGTGCCATCAGTGGTGATGCAGGGGCCGGTCAGCCCCAGCATTTT. As protein: CAISGDAGAGQPQHF.

This clonotype turned up a few times. One junction end disagrees with the germline gene, perhaps due to a read error. V gene TRBV29-1 combines with J gene TRBJ2-4; either TRBD1 or TRBD2 may fit D (5 bases each). Germline V gene sequence: CDR1 SQVTM, CDR2 ANQGSEA. The CDR3 is made up of 14 amino acids. The DNA of the CDR3 is TGCAGCGTTGAGGGGGTGGTGGCCAAAAACATCCAGTACTTC. Its protein is CSVEGVVAKNIQYF.

The V call is TRBV7-2, the J call TRBJ2-4; D is unclear. V shed 5 bases and J shed 5 bases, with 13 bases lying between them. The CDR3 is made up of 14 amino acids. Germline V gives CDR1 SGHTA, CDR2 FQGNSA. CDR3 residues: CASSPGVPENIQYF. The CDR3 region has the DNA TGTGCCAGCAGCCCTGGGGTACCCGAAAACATTCAGTACTTC.

A few counts support this clonotype. The chain carries TRBV29-1 and TRBJ2-2; 8 nucleotides agree with TRBD2. The CDR3 loop spans 14 amino acids. The V segment lost 8 bases and the J segment 2 bases; nucleotides outside the gene matches: 7. Germline V gene data show CDR1 as SQVTM and CDR2 as ANQGSEA. The CDR3 DNA reads as TGCAGCTCTAGGACTAGCCCCAACACCGGGGAGCTGTTTTTT. It specifies CSSRTSPNTGELFF.

As for this clonotype: A clone one base away is much larger, so this may be a read error. This chain links TRBV7-2 with TRBJ2-3, with D unresolved. This CDR3 region has 13 residues. Germline-derived CDR1 and CDR2 are SGHTA and FQGNSA. This CDR3 reads CASSPSFGDTRYF. The CDR3 nucleotides are TGTGCCAGCAGCCCCTCATTTGGAGATACGCGGTATTTT. Full variable domain (outside the CDR3, taken from reference TRBV7-2 and TRBJ2-3): GAGVSQSPSNKVTEKGKDVELRCDPISGHTALYWYRQSLGQGLEFLIYFQGNSAPDKSGLPSDRFSAERTGGSVSTLTIQRTQQEDSAVYLCASSPSFGDTRYFGPGTRLTVL.

This clonotype was recorded a few times. CDR3: CASSLGLVSEQYF. DNA for the CDR3: TGTGCCAGCAGCTTAGGACTAGTGTCCGAGCAGTACTTC. The rearrangement joins TRBV7-2 to TRBJ2-4; D is perhaps TRBD2 (6 bases). The end of the DNA is better explained by TRBJ2-7, so the J call may be wrong. Germline assignment: CDR1 SGHTA and CDR2 FQGNSA. The CDR3 spans 13 residues.

The V and J genes are TRBV7-3 and TRBJ2-3; 9 nucleotides line up with TRBD2. The germline CDR1 and CDR2 sequences are SGHTA and FQGTGA. The CDR3 is made up of 14 amino acids. V gave up 2 bases and J gave up 6 bases; unmatched junction bases: 3. CDR3 bases: TGTGCCAGCAGCTTAGTAGCGGGGGTGGATACGCAGTATTTT. Residues: CASSLVAGVDTQYF.

A note on this clonotype: A single base separates this from a much larger clone, so it may be a read error. This chain links TRBV6-6 with TRBJ2-4; 10 bases line up with TRBD2. The CDR3 runs 12 residues. Per the germline V gene, CDR1 is MNHNY and CDR2 is SVGAGI (reference sequence). V lost 6 bases to trimming and J lost 13 bases; unmatched junction nucleotides: 6. The CDR3 DNA reads as TGTGCCAGCAGGGGACTAGCGTACAAGCAGTACTTC. This codes for CASRGLAYKQYF.

This clonotype has at least ten counts. The chain uses TRBV5-5 and TRBJ1-2; 7 nucleotides agree with TRBD1. The CDR3 sequence is 15 residues long. The ends lost 4 bases at V and 0 bases at J; junction bases unmatched: 6. Germline V gene data show CDR1 as SGHKS and CDR2 as YYEKEE (reference sequence). CDR3 DNA: TGTGCCAGCAGCCCCGGTAGGGGGCCTAACTATGGCTACACCTTC. Translated, it gives CASSPGRGPNYGYTF.

This clonotype was found many times. The junction departs from germline at one end; a sequencing error may be responsible. This sequence joins TRBV5-1 and TRBJ2-5; 9 bases are a match to TRBD2. Germline loops: CDR1 SGHRS, CDR2 YFSETQ. This CDR3 has 14 amino acids. The CDR3 is CASSLGGGAETQYF. The CDR3 DNA sequence: TGTGCCAGCAGTTTAGGCGGGGGGGCCGAGACCCAGTACTTC.

The CDR3 DNA follows: TGTGCCAGCAGTCAAGACAGGGGGGGGAATGAAAAACTGTTTTTT. Encoded protein: CASSQDRGGNEKLFF. The chain is built from TRBV6-6 and TRBJ1-4; 9 bases are a match to TRBD1. The CDR3 length is 15 residues. Trimming at V came to 5 bases and at J to 5 bases, leaving 6 bases not matched to a gene. The germline gives CDR1 MNHNY, CDR2 SVGAGI (reference sequence).

This clonotype was seen a few times. The chain employs TRBV4-1 and TRBJ2-1, with D maybe TRBD2 (6 bases). This CDR3 has 15 residues. Germline values: CDR1 MGHRA, CDR2 YSYEKL. Trimming pared 1 base from V and 3 bases from J, leaving 10 bases between. The chain's CDR3 is CASSQVVGGYNEQFF. For the CDR3, the DNA is TGCGCCAGCAGCCAAGTCGTGGGGGGCTACAATGAGCAGTTCTTC.

The chain employs TRBV12-3 or TRBV12-4 and TRBJ2-4; D possibly corresponds to TRBD2 (6 bases). The DNA end is more similar to TRBJ2-7, so the J call may be wrong. The CDR3 consists of 15 residues. The CDR3 spells CASSPGVSGSYEQYF. CDR3 DNA: TGTGCCAGCAGCCCCGGAGTTAGCGGATCCTACGAGCAGTACTTC.

The rearrangement uses TRBV7-9 and TRBJ1-3, with D maybe TRBD1 (5 bases). V lost 8 bases and J lost 2, with 13 bases in between. The V gene's germline CDR1 is SEHNR and CDR2 FQNEAQ (reference sequence). There are 14 residues in the CDR3. This CDR3 is CASAPGDPGNTIYF. In nucleotides, the CDR3 is TGTGCCAGCGCCCCGGGGGATCCTGGAAACACCATATATTTT.